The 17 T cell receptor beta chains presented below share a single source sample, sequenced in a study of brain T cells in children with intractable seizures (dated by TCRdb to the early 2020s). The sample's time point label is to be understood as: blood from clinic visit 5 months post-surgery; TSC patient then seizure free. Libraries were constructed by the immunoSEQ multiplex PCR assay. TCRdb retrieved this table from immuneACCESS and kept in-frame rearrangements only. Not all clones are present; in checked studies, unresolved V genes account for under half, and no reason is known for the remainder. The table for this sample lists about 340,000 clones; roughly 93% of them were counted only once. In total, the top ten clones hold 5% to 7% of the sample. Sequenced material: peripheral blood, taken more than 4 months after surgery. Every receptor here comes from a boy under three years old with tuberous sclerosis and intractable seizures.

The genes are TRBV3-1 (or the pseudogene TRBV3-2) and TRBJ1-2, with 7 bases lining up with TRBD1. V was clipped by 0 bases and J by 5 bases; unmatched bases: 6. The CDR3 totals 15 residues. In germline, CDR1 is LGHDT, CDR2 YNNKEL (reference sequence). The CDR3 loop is CASSQEDRMGYGYTF. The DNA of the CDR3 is TGTGCCAGCAGCCAAGAGGACAGGATGGGGTATGGCTACACCTTC.

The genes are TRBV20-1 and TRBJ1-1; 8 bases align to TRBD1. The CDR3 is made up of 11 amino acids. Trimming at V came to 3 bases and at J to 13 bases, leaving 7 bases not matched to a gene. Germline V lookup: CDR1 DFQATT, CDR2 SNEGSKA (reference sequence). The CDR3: CSARGQEFGFF. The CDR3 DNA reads TGCAGTGCTAGGGGACAGGAGTTCGGTTTCTTT.

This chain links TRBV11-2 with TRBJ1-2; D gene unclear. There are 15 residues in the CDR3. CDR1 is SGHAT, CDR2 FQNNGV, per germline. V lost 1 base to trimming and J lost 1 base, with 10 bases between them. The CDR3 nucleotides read TGTGCCAGCAGCTTAGTTCGGGGAAATAACTATGGCTACACCTTC. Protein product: CASSLVRGNNYGYTF.

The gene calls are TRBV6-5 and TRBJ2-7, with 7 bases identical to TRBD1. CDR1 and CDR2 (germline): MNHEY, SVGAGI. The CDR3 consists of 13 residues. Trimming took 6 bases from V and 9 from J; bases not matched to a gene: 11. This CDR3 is CASSSGQVQGQYF. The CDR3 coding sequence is TGTGCCAGCAGCTCCGGACAGGTTCAAGGGCAGTACTTC.

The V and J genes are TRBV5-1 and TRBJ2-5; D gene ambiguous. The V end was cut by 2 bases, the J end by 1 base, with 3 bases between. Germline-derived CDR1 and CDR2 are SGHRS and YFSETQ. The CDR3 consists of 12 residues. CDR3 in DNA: TGCGCCAGCAGCTTCAGCCAAGAGACCCAGTACTTC. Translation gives CASSFSQETQYF.

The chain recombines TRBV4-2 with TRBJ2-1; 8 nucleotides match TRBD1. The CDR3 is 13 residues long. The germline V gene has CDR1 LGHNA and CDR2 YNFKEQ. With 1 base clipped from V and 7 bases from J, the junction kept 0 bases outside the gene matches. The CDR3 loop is CASSQGTGNEQFF. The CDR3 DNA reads TGTGCCAGCAGCCAAGGGACAGGGAATGAGCAGTTCTTC.

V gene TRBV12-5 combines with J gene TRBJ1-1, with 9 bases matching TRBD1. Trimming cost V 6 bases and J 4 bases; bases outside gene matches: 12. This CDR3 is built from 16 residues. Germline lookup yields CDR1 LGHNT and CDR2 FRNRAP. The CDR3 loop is CASGKSYDRGITEAFF. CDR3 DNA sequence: TGTGCTAGTGGAAAATCCTATGACAGGGGGATCACTGAAGCTTTCTTT.

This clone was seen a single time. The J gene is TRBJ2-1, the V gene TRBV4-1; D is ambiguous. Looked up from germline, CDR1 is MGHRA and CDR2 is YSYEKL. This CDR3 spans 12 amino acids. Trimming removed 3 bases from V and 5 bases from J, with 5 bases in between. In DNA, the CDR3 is TGCGCCAGCAGCCACTCGAACAATGAGCAGTTCTTC. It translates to CASSHSNNEQFF.

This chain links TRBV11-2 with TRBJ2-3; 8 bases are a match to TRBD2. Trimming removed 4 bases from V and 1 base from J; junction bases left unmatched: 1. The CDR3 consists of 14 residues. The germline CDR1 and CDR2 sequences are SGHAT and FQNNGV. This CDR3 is CASSSAGGTDTQYF. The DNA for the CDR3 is TGTGCCAGCAGCTCAGCGGGGGGCACAGATACGCAGTATTTT.

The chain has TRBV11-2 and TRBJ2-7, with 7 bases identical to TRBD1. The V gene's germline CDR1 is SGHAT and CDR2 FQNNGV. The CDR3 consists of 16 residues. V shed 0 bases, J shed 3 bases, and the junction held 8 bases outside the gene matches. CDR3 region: CASSLDSGTDLYEQYF. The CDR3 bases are TGTGCCAGCAGCTTAGATTCCGGGACAGATCTCTACGAGCAGTACTTC.

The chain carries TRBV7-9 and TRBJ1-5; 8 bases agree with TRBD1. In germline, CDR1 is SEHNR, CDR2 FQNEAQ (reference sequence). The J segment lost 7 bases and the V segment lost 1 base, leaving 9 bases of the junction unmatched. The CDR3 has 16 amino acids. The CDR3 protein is CASSLGPLTGGQPQHF. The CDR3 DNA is TGTGCCAGCAGCTTAGGGCCCCTTACAGGGGGGCAGCCCCAGCATTTT.

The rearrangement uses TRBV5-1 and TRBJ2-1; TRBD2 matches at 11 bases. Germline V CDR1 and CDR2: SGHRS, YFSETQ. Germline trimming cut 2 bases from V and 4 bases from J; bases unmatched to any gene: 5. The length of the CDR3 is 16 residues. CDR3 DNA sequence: TGCGCCAGCAGCTTTATGGGACTAGCGGAATACAATGAGCAGTTCTTC. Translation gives CASSFMGLAEYNEQFF.

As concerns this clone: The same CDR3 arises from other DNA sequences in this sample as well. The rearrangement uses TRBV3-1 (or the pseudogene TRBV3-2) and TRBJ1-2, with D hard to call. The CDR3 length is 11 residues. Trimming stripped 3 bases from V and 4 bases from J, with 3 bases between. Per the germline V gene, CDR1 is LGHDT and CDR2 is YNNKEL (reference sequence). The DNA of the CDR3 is TGTGCCAGCAGCCAGGGCTATGGCTACACCTTC. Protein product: CASSQGYGYTF.

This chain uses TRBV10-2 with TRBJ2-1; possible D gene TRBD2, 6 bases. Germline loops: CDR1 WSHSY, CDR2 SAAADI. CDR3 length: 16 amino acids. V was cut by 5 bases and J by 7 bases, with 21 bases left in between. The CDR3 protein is CASSRPSAVQWNEQFF. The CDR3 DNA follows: TGCGCCAGCAGTAGGCCTAGCGCAGTTCAATGGAATGAGCAGTTCTTC.

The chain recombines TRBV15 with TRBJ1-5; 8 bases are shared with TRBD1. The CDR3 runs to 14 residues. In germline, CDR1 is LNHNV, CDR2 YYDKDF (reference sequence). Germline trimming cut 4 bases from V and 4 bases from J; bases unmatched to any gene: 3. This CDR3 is CATSIRQGNQPQHF. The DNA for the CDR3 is TGTGCCACCAGCATCCGACAGGGGAATCAGCCCCAGCATTTT.

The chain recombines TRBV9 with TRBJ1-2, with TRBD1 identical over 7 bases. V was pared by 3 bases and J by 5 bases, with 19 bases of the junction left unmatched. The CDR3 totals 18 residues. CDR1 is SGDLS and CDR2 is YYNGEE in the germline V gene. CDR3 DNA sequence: TGTGCCAGCAGCGCCGAAAGTCAGGGGACAGCTTTCTCTTATGGCTACACCTTC. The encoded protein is CASSAESQGTAFSYGYTF.

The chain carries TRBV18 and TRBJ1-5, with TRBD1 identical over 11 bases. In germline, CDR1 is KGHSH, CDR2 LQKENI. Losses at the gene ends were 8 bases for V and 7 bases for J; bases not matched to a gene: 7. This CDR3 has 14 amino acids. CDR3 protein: CASPGQGARQPQHF. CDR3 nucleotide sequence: TGTGCCAGCCCCGGACAGGGGGCGAGGCAGCCCCAGCATTTT.